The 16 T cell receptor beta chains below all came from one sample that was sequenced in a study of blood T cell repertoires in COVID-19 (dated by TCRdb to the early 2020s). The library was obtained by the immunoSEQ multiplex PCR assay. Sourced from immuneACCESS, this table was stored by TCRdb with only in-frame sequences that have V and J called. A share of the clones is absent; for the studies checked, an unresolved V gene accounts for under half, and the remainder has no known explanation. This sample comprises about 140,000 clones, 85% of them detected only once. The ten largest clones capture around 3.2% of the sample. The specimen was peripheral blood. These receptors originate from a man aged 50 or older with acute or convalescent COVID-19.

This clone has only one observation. CDR3 DNA sequence: TGTGCCATCGGATTTAGCGGGATCGTCACAGATACGCAGTATTTT. Translating gives CAIGFSGIVTDTQYF. V and J are TRBV6-5 and TRBJ2-3, with 8 bases lining up with TRBD2. This CDR3 is built from 15 residues. Trimming took 10 bases from V and 2 from J; bases not matched to a gene: 11. CDR1 is MNHEY, CDR2 SVGAGI, per germline.

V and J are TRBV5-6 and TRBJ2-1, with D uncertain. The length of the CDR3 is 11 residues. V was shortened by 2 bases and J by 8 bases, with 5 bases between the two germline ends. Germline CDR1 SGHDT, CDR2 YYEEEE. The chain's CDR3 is CASSLLYEQFF. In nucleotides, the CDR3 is TGTGCCAGCAGCTTATTATATGAGCAGTTCTTC.

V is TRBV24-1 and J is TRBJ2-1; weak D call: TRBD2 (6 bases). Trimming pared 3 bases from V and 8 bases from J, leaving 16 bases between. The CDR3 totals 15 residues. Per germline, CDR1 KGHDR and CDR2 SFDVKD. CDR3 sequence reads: CATSDRGRASDEQFF. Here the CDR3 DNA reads TGTGCCACCAGTGATAGAGGGAGAGCTAGCGATGAGCAGTTCTTC.

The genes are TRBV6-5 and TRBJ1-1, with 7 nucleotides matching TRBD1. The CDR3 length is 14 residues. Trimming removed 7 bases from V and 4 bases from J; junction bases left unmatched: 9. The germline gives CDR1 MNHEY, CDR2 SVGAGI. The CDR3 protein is CASTRTAGGTEAFF. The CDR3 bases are TGTGCCAGCACCAGAACGGCAGGGGGCACTGAAGCTTTCTTT.

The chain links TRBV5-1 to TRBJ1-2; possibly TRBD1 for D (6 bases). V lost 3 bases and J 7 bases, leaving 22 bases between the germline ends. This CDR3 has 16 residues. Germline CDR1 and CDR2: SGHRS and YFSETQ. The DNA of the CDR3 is TGCGCCAGCAGCTCGGCTCCGGGACAAGGAGGACGTGGCTACACCTTC. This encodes CASSSAPGQGGRGYTF.

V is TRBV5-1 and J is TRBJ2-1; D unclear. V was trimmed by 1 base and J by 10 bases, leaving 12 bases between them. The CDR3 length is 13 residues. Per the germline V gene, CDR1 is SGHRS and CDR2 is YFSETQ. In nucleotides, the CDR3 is TGCGCCAGCAGCTTGAATAGCCGTGGCGAGCAGTTCTTC. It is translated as CASSLNSRGEQFF.

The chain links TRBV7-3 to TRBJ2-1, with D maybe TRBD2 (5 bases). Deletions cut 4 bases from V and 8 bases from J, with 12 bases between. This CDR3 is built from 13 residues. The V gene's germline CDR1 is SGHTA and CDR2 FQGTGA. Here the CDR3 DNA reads TGTGCCAGCAGCTCCATGGACTCGGATGAGCAGTTCTTC. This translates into CASSSMDSDEQFF.

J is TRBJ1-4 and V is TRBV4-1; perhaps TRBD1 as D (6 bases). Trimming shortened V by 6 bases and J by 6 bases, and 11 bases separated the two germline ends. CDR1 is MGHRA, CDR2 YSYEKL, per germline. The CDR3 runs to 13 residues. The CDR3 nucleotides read TGCGCCAGCAGTATGAGGACAGATGAAAAACTGTTTTTT. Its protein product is CASSMRTDEKLFF.

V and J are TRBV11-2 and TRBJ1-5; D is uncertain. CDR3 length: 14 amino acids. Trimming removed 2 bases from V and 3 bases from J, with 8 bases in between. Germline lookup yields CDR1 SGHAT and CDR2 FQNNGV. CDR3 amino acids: CASSLNGLNQPQHF. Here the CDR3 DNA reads TGTGCCAGCAGCTTAAATGGACTCAATCAGCCCCAGCATTTT.

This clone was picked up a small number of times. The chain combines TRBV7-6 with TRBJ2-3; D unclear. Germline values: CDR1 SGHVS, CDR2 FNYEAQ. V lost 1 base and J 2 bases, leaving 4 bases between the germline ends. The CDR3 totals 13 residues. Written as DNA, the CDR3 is TGTGCCAGCAGCTTAGGTTACACAGATACGCAGTATTTT. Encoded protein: CASSLGYTDTQYF.

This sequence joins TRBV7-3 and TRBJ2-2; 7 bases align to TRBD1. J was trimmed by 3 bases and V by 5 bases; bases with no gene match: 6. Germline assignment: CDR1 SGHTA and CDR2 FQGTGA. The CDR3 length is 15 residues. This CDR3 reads CASSTRQGDTGELFF. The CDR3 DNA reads TGTGCCAGCAGCACCCGACAGGGTGACACCGGGGAGCTGTTTTTT.

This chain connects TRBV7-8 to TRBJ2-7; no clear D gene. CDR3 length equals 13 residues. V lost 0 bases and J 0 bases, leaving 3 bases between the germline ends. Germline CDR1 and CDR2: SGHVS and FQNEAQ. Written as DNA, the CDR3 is TGTGCCAGCAGCTTAGCGAGCTCCTACGAGCAGTACTTC. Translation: CASSLASSYEQYF.

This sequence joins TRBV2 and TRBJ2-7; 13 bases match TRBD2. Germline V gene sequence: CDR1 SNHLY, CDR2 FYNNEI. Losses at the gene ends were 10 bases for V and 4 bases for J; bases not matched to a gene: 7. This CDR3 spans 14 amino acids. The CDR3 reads CANEGLAGPYEQYF. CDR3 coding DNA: TGTGCCAACGAGGGACTAGCGGGGCCTTACGAGCAGTACTTC. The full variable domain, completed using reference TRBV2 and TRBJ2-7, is EPEVTQTPSHQVTQMGQEVILRCVPISNHLYFYWYRQILGQKVEFLVSFYNNEISEKSEIFDDQFSVERPDGSNFTLKIRSTKLEDSAMYFCANEGLAGPYEQYFGPGTRLTVT.

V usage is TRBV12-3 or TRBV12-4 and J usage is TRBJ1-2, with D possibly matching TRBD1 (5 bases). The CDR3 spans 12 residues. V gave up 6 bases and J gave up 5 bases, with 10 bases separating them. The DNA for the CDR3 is TGTGCCAGCAGATCTAGGGGTTATGGCTACACCTTC. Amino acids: CASRSRGYGYTF.

The DNA of the CDR3 is TGTGCCATCAGTGAGTCAGTGGATGAGACTAGGCACAATGAGCAGTTCTTC. Its protein is CAISESVDETRHNEQFF. This chain links TRBV10-3 with TRBJ2-1; weak D call: TRBD2 (6 bases). V was pared by 0 bases and J by 5 bases, with 17 bases between. Germline-derived CDR1 and CDR2 are ENHRY and SYGVKD. This CDR3 region has 17 residues.

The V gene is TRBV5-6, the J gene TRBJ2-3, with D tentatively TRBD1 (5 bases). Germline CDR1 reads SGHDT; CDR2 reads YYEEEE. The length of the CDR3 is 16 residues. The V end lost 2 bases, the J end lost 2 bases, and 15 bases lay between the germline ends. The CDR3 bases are TGTGCCAGCAGCTTTCAGGGTACGAGCCACACAGATACGCAGTATTTT. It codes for CASSFQGTSHTDTQYF.